This T cell receptor beta chain was sequenced during a study of CD8 T cells in ankylosing spondylitis. TCRdb analysed the 5' RACE reads with MiXCR anew, one entry per CDR3 protein. In the table there are more than 650,000 distinct CDR3 sequences, approximately 12% of which are singletons. Study outcomes and limitations: In the blood and synovial fluid of reactive arthritis, some motif variants had been previously reported. With a CD8+ phenotype, disease-linked clones were relatively rare in peripheral blood. It appeared that ankylosing spondylitis blood was characterized by a TCR beta motif of several highly homologous variants.

V shed 2 bases, J shed 5 bases, and the junction held 2 bases outside the gene matches. This CDR3 contains 15 residues. Germline loops: CDR1 MNHNS, CDR2 SASEGT. This clonotype was observed a handful of times. Its matching antigen is unknown. This clonotype originated in a male donor with ankylosing spondylitis. The chain recombines TRBV6-1 with TRBJ1-4, with 10 bases matching TRBD1. Sequencing was carried out using blood, either unsorted or a sorted T cell fraction (not recorded which). CDR3 protein: CASSEPGQGNEKLFF. In nucleotides, the CDR3 is TGTGCCAGCAGTGAACCGGGACAGGGGAATGAAAAACTGTTTTTT.